Listed here are 17 T cell receptor beta chains from one sample, sequenced in a study of tissue T cells after allogeneic stem cell transplantation (dated 2022 in TCRdb). Libraries were prepared through the immunoSEQ multiplex PCR assay. TCRdb holds this immuneACCESS table with in-frame rearrangements only. Some clones are missing; in checked studies, unresolved V genes explain under half, and the rest has no known cause. This sample is represented by around 6,800 clones; approximately 80% of them were singletons. Of the sample, roughly 15% is held by the ten largest clones. The time point label here, explained by the study, means: human tissue collected at research (rapid) autopsy. Sample: skin, taken at autopsy. The receptors originated from a male patient older than 55 with steroid-refractory graft-versus-host disease after an allogeneic stem cell transplant. After a transplant, not all T cells may be the patient's own; some may come from the graft donor.

The chain links TRBV5-1 to TRBJ2-7; a weak D match, TRBD1 (6 bases). CDR3 length equals 13 residues. The V end lost 3 bases, the J end lost 3 bases, and 10 bases lay between the germline ends. Germline CDR1 and CDR2: SGHRS and YFSETQ. The CDR3 is CASSSGANYEQYF. CDR3 coding DNA: TGCGCCAGCAGCTCAGGGGCGAACTACGAGCAGTACTTC.

V gene TRBV7-6 combines with J gene TRBJ2-7; 10 bases fit TRBD1. CDR3 length: 14 amino acids. Germline trimming cut 1 base from V and 6 bases from J; bases unmatched to any gene: 3. The V gene's germline CDR1 is SGHVS and CDR2 FNYEAQ. The CDR3 sequence is CASSLDDRGREQYF. CDR3 DNA: TGTGCCAGCAGCTTAGACGACAGGGGGCGCGAGCAGTACTTC.

This clone was counted between two and nine times. V and J are TRBV19 and TRBJ1-1; D is unclear. V shed 1 base and J shed 1 base, with 13 bases lying between them. The germline gives CDR1 LNHDA, CDR2 SQIVND (reference sequence). The CDR3 totals 16 residues. CDR3 sequence reads: CASSIGLLQRNTEAFF. DNA for the CDR3: TGTGCCAGTAGTATAGGCCTCCTCCAACGGAACACTGAAGCTTTCTTT.

This clone was seen a handful of times. The chain recombines TRBV9 with TRBJ1-6; D unclear. This CDR3 is built from 13 residues. The germline gives CDR1 SGDLS, CDR2 YYNGEE. Trimming removed 8 bases from V and 7 bases from J, with 13 bases in between. In DNA form, the CDR3 reads TGTGCCAGACCCGACGGAGAAAATTCACCCCTCCACTTT. Amino acids: CARPDGENSPLHF.

This chain joins TRBV10-2 and TRBJ1-4, with D unclear. The CDR3 covers 14 residues. CDR1 and CDR2 (germline): WSHSY, SAAADI. V was trimmed by 3 bases and J by 7 bases, leaving 12 bases between them. This chain's CDR3 is CASSEEAFGEKLFF. CDR3 DNA sequence: TGCGCCAGCAGTGAAGAGGCCTTTGGTGAAAAACTGTTTTTT.

This clone came up once. The rearrangement joins TRBV28 to TRBJ1-5, with 8 bases lining up with TRBD1. Germline CDR1 reads MDHEN; CDR2 reads SYDVKM. This CDR3 comprises 17 residues. J gave up 4 bases and V 3 bases, and 11 bases lay outside the gene matches. The DNA of the CDR3 is TGTGCCAGCAGTTTCCCTCTATGGACAGGGTCGAATCAGCCCCAGCATTTT. Protein sequence: CASSFPLWTGSNQPQHF.

This chain links TRBV5-5 with TRBJ1-1; no definite D call. The ends were cut back, 0 bases at V and 0 bases at J, with 6 bases in the middle. CDR3 length: 14 amino acids. In germline, CDR1 is SGHKS, CDR2 YYEKEE (reference sequence). This CDR3 reads CASSLGSMNTEAFF. The CDR3, as DNA: TGTGCCAGCAGCTTGGGCAGCATGAACACTGAAGCTTTCTTT. Based on the CDR3 plus reference TRBV5-5 and TRBJ1-1, the full variable domain is DAGVTQSPTHLIKTRGQQVTLRCSPISGHKSVSWYQQVLGQGPQFIFQYYEKEERGRGNFPDRFSARQFPNYSSELNVNALLLGDSALYLCASSLGSMNTEAFFGQGTRLTVV.

The chain joins TRBV28 to TRBJ2-7, with 8 bases aligning to TRBD1. The CDR3 runs 14 residues. The germline V gene has CDR1 MDHEN and CDR2 SYDVKM. J lost 2 bases, V lost 8 bases, and 8 bases had no gene match. The CDR3: CASRRDRSAYEQYF. As DNA, the CDR3 is TGTGCCAGCCGGAGGGACAGGAGCGCCTACGAGCAGTACTTC.

This clone was detected only once. The chain links TRBV27 to TRBJ2-1; D call uncertain. The ends were cut back, 3 bases at V and 2 bases at J, with 11 bases in the middle. The V gene's germline CDR1 is MNHEY and CDR2 SMNVEV (reference sequence). The CDR3 is 15 residues long. The CDR3 region is CASSFPLATYNEQFF. As DNA, the CDR3 is TGTGCCAGCAGTTTTCCTCTTGCGACCTACAATGAGCAGTTCTTC.

This clone was found a few times. V is TRBV19 and J is TRBJ1-1; D not resolved. Deletions cut 11 bases from V and 8 bases from J, with 15 bases between. Germline V gene lookup returns CDR1 LNHDA and CDR2 SQIVND (reference sequence). The CDR3 has 11 residues. In nucleotides, the CDR3 is TGTGCCGTAATGACGACGCCCGAAGCTTTCTTT. It encodes CAVMTTPEAFF.

The rearrangement links TRBV4-1 to TRBJ2-7; weak D call: TRBD1 (5 bases). V gave up 0 bases and J gave up 2 bases, with 11 bases separating them. The CDR3 is 15 amino acids. Germline CDR1 is MGHRA and CDR2 is YSYEKL. CDR3 sequence reads: CASSQEETAPYEQYF. CDR3 sequence (DNA): TGCGCCAGCAGCCAAGAAGAGACAGCACCCTACGAGCAGTACTTC.

The rearrangement uses TRBV3-1 (or the pseudogene TRBV3-2) and TRBJ2-2; weak D call: TRBD1 (6 bases). The CDR3 loop spans 16 amino acids. Looked up from germline, CDR1 is LGHDT and CDR2 is YNNKEL (reference sequence). With 4 bases removed from V and 1 base from J, the gap between germline ends came to 13 bases. The CDR3 region has the DNA TGTGCCAGCAGCCTAGGACAGTCGATGAACACCGGGGAGCTGTTTTTT. Protein: CASSLGQSMNTGELFF.

The genes are TRBV12-3 or TRBV12-4 and TRBJ1-2; D ambiguous. The V end lost 6 bases, the J end lost 5 bases, and 13 bases lay between the germline ends. CDR3 size: 13 residues. The CDR3 is CASRKDVGYGYTF. CDR3 in DNA: TGTGCCAGCAGGAAGGACGTAGGATATGGCTACACCTTC.

The chain joins TRBV11-3 to TRBJ2-2; 8 bases line up with TRBD1. The CDR3 spans 14 residues. The V and J ends lost 1 base and 7 bases, in that order; junction bases with no gene match: 2. Germline CDR1 and CDR2: SGHNT and YENEEA. The DNA for the CDR3 is TGTGCCAGCAGCTTAGCAGGGGGCTTCGGGGAGCTGTTTTTT. Translation gives CASSLAGGFGELFF.

The chain couples TRBV30 to TRBJ2-7; maybe TRBD1 (5 bases). V was cut by 5 bases and J by 4 bases, with 15 bases left in between. The CDR3 is made up of 13 amino acids. CDR1 and CDR2 (germline): GTSNPN, SVGIG (reference sequence). The CDR3 sequence is CAWATEPFYEQYF. Written as DNA, the CDR3 is TGTGCCTGGGCGACAGAGCCCTTTTACGAGCAGTACTTC.

This clone was seen a few times. This chain connects TRBV11-2 to TRBJ2-3; D remains ambiguous. CDR3 length: 16 residues. The germline V gene encodes CDR1 SGHAT and CDR2 FQNNGV. V was shortened by 4 bases and J by 1 base, with 15 bases between the two germline ends. The CDR3 here is CASSYVAGRRTDTQYF. CDR3 DNA sequence: TGTGCCAGCAGCTACGTAGCCGGACGTCGCACAGATACGCAGTATTTT. Filled out from reference TRBV11-2 and TRBJ2-3, the complete variable domain reads EAGVAQSPRYKIIEKRQSVAFWCNPISGHATLYWYQQILGQGPKLLIQFQNNGVVDDSQLPKDRFSAERLKGVDSTLKIQPAKLEDSAVYLCASSYVAGRRTDTQYFGPGTRLTVL.

The chain has TRBV4-2 and TRBJ1-6; D remains ambiguous. The ends were cut back, 0 bases at V and 10 bases at J, with 7 bases in the middle. The V gene's germline CDR1 is LGHNA and CDR2 YNFKEQ. This CDR3 contains 13 residues. CDR3: CASSQDRGSPLHF. CDR3 DNA sequence: TGTGCCAGCAGCCAAGATAGAGGGTCACCCCTCCACTTT.